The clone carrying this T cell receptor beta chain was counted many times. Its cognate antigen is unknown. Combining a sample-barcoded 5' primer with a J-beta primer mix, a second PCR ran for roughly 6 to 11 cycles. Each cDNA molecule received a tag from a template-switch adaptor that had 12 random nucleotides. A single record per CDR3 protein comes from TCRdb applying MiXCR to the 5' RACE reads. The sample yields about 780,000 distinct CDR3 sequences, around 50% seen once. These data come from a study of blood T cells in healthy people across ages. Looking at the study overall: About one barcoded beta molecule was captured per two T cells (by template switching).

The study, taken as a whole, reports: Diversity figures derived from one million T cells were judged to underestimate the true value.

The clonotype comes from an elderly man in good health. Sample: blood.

The CDR3 DNA reads as TGCAGTGCTAGAGAGACCCAATCTAATGAGCAGTTCTTC. Its translation is CSARETQSNEQFF. The chain combines TRBV20-1 with TRBJ2-1, with D unresolved. This CDR3 region has 13 residues. V dropped 0 bases and J dropped 7 bases, with 10 bases sitting between them. The germline CDR1 and CDR2 sequences are DFQATT and SNEGSKA (reference sequence).